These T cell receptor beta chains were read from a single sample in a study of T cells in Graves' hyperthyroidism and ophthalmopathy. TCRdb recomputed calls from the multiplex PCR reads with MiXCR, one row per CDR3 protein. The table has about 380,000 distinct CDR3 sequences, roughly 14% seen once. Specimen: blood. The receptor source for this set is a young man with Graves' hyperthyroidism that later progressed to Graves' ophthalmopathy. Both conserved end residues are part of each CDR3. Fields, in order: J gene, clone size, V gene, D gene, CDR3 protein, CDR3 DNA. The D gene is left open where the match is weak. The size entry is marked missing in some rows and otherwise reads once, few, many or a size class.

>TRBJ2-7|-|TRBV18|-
CASSRVGVAQSYEQYF
TGTGCCAGCTCACGTGTAGGAGTGGCGCAATCCTACGAGCAGTACTTC
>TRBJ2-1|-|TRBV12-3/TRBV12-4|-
CASSSQFPRASYNEQFF
TGTGCCAGCAGTTCCCAATTCCCACGGGCCTCCTACAATGAGCAGTTCTTC
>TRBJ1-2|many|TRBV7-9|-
CASSLLPQEDTKNYGYTF
TGTGCCAGCAGCTTACTGCCACAGGAGGATACAAAGAACTATGGCTACACCTTC
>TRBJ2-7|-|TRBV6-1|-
CASSTPGLLSYEQYF
TGTGCCAGCAGTACCCCGGGACTGCTTTCCTACGAGCAGTACTTC
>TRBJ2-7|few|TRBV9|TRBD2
CASSPGMGLAGGEQYF
TGTGCCAGCAGCCCAGGAATGGGACTAGCGGGGGGCGAGCAGTACTTC
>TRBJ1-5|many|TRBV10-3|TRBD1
CAIRKGQGQPQHF
TGTGCCATCAGGAAGGGACAGGGACAGCCCCAGCATTTT
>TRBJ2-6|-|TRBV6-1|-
CASIGGSSGANVLTF
TGTGCCAGCATAGGGGGTAGCTCTGGGGCCAACGTCCTGACTTTC
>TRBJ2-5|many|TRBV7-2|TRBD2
CASSSAAGTTQTQYF
TGTGCCAGCAGCTCGGCCGCCGGGACTACGCAGACCCAGTACTTC
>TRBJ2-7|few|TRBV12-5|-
CASGNPPGPGRYEQYF
TGTGCTAGTGGAAATCCTCCGGGACCTGGGAGGTACGAGCAGTACTTC
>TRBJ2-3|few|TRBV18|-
CASSPLSDTRYF
TGTGCCAGCTCACCACTTTCAGATACGCGGTATTTT
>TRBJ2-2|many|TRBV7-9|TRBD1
CASSLGIGTGFPGELFF
TGTGCCAGCAGCTTAGGAATCGGGACAGGGTTTCCCGGGGAGCTGTTTTTT
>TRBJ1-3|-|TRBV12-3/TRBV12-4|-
CASSLVGGRSSGNTIYF
TGTGCCAGCAGTTTAGTTGGAGGCAGAAGCTCTGGAAACACCATATATTTT
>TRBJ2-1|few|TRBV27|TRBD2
CASSTPGLAEQFF
TGTGCCAGCAGCACACCGGGACTAGCGGAGCAGTTCTTC
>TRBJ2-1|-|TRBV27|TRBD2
CASSPTTSGGVSYNEQFF
TGTGCCAGCAGTCCGACGACTAGCGGGGGAGTCTCCTACAATGAGCAGTTCTTC
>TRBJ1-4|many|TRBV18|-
CASSPASTVEKLFF
TGTGCCAGCTCACCAGCGTCGACTGTGGAAAAACTGTTTTTT
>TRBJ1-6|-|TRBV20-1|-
CSASGRGSSSDNSPLHF
TGCAGTGCTAGTGGGAGGGGGTCCAGCTCCGATAATTCACCCCTCCACTTT
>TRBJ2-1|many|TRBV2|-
CASKTTTALEQFF
TGTGCCAGCAAGACCACTACGGCCCTTGAGCAGTTCTTC